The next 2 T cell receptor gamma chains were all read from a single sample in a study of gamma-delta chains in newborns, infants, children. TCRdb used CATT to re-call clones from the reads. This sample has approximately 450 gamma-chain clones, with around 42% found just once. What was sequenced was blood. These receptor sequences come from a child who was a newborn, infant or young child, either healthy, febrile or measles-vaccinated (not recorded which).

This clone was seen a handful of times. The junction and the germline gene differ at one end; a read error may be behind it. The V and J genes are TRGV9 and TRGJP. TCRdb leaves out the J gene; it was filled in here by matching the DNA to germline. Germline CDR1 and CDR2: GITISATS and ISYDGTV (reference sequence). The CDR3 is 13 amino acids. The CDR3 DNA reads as TGCGCCTTGTGGGAGTTGGGCAAAAAAATCAAGGTATTT. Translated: CALWELGKKIKVF.

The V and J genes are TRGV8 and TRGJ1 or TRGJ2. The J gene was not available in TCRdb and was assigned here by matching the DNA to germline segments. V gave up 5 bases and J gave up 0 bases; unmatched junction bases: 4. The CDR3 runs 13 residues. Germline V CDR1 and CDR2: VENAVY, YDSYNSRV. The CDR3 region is CATWGSNYYKKLF. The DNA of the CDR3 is TGTGCCACCTGGGGTTCGAATTATTATAAGAAACTCTTT.